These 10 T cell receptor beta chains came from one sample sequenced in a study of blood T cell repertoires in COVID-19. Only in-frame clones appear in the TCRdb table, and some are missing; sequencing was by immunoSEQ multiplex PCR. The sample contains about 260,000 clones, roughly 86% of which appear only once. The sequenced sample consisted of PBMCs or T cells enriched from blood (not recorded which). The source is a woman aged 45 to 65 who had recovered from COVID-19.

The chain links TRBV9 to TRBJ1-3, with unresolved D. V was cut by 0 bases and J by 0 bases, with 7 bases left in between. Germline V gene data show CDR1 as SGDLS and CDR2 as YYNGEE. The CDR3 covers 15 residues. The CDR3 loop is CASSVESVSGNTIYF. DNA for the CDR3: TGTGCCAGCAGCGTAGAAAGCGTCTCTGGAAACACCATATATTTT.

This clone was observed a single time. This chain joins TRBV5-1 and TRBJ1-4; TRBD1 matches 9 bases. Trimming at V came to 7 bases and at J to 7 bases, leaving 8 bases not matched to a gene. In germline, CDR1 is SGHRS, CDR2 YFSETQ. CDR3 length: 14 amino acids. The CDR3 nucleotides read TGCGCCAGCTGCCCCGGGACAGGGTTTGAAAAACTGTTTTTT. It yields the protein CASCPGTGFEKLFF.

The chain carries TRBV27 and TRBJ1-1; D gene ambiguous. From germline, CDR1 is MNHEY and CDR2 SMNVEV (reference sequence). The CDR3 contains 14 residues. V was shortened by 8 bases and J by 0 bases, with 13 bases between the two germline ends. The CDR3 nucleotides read TGTGCCAGCTCTTTCCACAGCCTGAACACTGAAGCTTTCTTT. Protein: CASSFHSLNTEAFF.

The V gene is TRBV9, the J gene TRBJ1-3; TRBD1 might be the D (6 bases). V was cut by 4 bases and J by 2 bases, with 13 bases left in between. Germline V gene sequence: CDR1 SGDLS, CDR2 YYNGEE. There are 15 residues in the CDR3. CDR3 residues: CASSPRQAPGNTIYF. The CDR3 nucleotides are TGTGCCAGCAGCCCAAGACAGGCCCCTGGAAACACCATATATTTT.

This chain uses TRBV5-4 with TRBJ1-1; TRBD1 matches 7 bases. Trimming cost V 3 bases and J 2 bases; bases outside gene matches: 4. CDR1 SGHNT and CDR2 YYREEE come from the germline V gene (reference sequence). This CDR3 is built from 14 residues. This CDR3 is CASSYWDSNTEAFF. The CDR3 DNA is TGTGCCAGCAGCTACTGGGACAGCAACACTGAAGCTTTCTTT.

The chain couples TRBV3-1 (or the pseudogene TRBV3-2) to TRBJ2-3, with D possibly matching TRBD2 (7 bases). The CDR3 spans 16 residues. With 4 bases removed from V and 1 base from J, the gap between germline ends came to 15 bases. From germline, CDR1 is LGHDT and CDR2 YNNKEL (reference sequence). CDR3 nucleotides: TGTGCCAGCAGCCTTAGGGGGGGCGTCGGCACAGATACGCAGTATTTT. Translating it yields CASSLRGGVGTDTQYF.

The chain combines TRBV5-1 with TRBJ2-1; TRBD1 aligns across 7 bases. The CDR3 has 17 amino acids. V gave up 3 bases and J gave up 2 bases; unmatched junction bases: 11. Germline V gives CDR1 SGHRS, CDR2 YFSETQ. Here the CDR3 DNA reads TGCGCCAGCAGCTCCGGACAGGCCCTCGTAACCTACAATGAGCAGTTCTTC. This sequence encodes CASSSGQALVTYNEQFF.

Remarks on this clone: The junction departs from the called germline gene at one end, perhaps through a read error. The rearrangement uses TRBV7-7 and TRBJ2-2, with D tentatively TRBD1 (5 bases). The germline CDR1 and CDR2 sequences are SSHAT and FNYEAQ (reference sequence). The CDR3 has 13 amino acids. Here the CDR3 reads CASSPTGAGELFF. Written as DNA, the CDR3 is TGTGCTAGCAGCCCCACAGGAGCAGGGGAGCTGTTTTTT.

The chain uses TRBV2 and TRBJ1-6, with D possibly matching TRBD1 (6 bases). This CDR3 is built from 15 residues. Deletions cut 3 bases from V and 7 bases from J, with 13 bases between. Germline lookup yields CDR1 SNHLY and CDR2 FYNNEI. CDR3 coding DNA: TGTGCCAGCAGTGACCTCAGACAGGTGAATTCACCCCTCCACTTT. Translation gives CASSDLRQVNSPLHF.

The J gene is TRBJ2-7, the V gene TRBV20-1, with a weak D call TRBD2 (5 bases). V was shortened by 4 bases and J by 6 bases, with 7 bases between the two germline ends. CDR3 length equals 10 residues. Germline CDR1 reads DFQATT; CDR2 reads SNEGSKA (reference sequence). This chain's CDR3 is CSANGVEQYF. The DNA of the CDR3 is TGCAGTGCTAACGGGGTCGAGCAGTACTTC.